This T cell receptor beta chain was sequenced during a study of PD-1 blockade in classical Hodgkin lymphoma (dated by TCRdb to the early 2020s). Regarding the complete study: Nivolumab dosing was 3 mg/kg intravenously every 2 weeks, continuing until either disease progression or unacceptable toxicity. The study used CyTOF and TCR beta sequencing to define a peripheral blood immune signature of response to PD-1 blockade in classical Hodgkin lymphoma. Here is what the overall study found, with its caveats: CD4+ but not CD8+ TCR diversity rose significantly by C4D1 (p=0.0027 vs p=0.16), most apparent in complete responders (p=0.02). The study covered only a single clinical trial cohort, and the causes of the repertoire differences, possibly disease activity or prior therapy, were still not defined. Baseline TCR diversity was reported to be lower in newly diagnosed patients than in healthy donors, and even lower in relapsed/refractory patients. Trial patients with a complete response had baseline diversity similar to that of newly diagnosed patients, while partial responders and progressors had significantly lower diversity. Patients starting nivolumab less than 1 year after ASCT had lower diversity and were excluded from later analyses to avoid confounding by immune reconstitution.

A remark on this clone: This clone's antigen is unknown. No base qualities exist here, and no much larger clone lies one base off it.

The CDR3, cysteine through phenylalanine, is 11 amino acids long. Of the read, only the CDR3 DNA is kept; its 33 bases are in frame from base 1. After removal of 11 bases from V and 14 bases from J, the junction retains 9 bases not matched to a gene. The germline V gene sets CDR1 to SNHLY and CDR2 to FYNNEI. Genomic DNA was isolated using the Qiagen DNeasy kit from unsorted PBMCs as well as from negatively selected CD4+ and CD8+ fractions. TCR beta CDR3 regions were amplified by immunoSEQ multiplex PCR using primers annealing to V and J segments. A synthetic immune receptor repertoire was used to minimize amplification bias, and any remaining bias was removed computationally after sequencing. The paper's processing steps were these. Custom Python scripts were used to quantify repertoire diversity as the Shannon entropy index. The unsorted, CD4+ and CD8+ repertoires were each analyzed separately, with the exception of combined analyses, where CD4+ and CD8+ sequences were merged in silico. A clone counted as expanded when the clone's frequency after treatment rose at least 2-fold relative to C1D1, and clones undetected at baseline were given a pseudocount of 0.5. Clones with 0 or 1 copy at C1D1 were defined as singleton clones, while clones with 2 or more copies were defined as non-singleton clones. By matching protein sequences in sorted samples from the same patient, clones expanded in unsorted samples were annotated as CD4+, CD8+ or unknown. Wilcoxon tests on paired samples were used to test changes in diversity from C1D1 to C4D1. TCRdb carries this immuneACCESS record with in-frame sequences only. Its versions omit some clonotypes, under half of them owing to an unresolved V gene in the studies checked, with the rest unexplained. From that table come the V and J calls and clone size; the DNA was used to work out D and trimming. The sample table contains about 110,000 clones; only one count was recorded for roughly nine tenths of them. The top ten constitute roughly 20% of the sample.

The sample's time point label, in plain terms: cycle 4 day 1 (C4D1), after five to seven weeks of nivolumab. Every trial patient had relapsed following autologous stem cell transplantation, and prior brentuximab vedotin exposure was what differed among cohorts A, B and C. A total of fewer than 70 patients with relapsed/refractory classical Hodgkin lymphoma made up the trial cohort, and each patient's best overall response was complete response, partial response or progressive disease. Trial patients were treated with single-agent nivolumab in the multi-cohort phase II CheckMate 205 trial. An independent review committee assessed best overall response by applying the 2007 International Working Group response criteria. Trial PBMCs were collected just before the start of nivolumab (C1D1) and during therapy at cycle 2 day 1 and cycle 4 day 1. Peripheral blood was collected in 8 mL Vacutainer Cell Preparation Tubes, from which PBMCs were isolated by centrifugation and then cryopreserved.

Recombination connected TRBV2 to TRBJ2-1; the junction holds 10 bases that match TRBD1. The sequence derives from a human donor with classical Hodgkin lymphoma. The sequencing used peripheral blood mononuclear cells (PBMCs), collected before the fourth cycle of nivolumab. The base sequence is TGTGCCTGCCGGGACAGGGGCTCTAAGTTCTTC. This yields the protein CACRDRGSKFF.